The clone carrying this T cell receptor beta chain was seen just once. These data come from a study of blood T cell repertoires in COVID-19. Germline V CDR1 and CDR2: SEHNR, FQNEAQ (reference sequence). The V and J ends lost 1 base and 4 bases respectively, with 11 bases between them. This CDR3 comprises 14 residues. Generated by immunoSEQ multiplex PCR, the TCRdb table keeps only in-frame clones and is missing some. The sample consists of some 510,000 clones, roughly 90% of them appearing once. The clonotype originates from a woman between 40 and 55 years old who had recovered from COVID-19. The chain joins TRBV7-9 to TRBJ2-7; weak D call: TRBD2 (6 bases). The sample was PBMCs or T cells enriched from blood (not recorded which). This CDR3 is CASSLVGSGYEQYF. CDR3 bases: TGTGCCAGCAGCTTAGTGGGTAGCGGATACGAGCAGTACTTC.